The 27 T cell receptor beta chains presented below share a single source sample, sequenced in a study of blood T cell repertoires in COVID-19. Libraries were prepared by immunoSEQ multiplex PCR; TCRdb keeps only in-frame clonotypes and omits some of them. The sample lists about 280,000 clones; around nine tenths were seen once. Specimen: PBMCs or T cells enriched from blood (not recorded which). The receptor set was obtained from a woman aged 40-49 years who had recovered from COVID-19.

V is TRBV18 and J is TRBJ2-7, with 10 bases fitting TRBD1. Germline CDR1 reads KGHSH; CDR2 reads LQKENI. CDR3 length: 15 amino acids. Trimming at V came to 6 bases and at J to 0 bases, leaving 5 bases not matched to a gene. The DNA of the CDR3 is TGTGCCAGCTCGAGTCGGACAGGGGGCTCCTACGAGCAGTACTTC. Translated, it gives CASSSRTGGSYEQYF.

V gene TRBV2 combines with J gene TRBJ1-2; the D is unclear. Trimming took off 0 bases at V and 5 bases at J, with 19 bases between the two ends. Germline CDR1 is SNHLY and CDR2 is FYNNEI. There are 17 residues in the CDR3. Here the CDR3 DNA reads TGTGCCAGCAGTGAAGCTCGCGGCAGATTGGCGATGTATGGCTACACCTTC. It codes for CASSEARGRLAMYGYTF.

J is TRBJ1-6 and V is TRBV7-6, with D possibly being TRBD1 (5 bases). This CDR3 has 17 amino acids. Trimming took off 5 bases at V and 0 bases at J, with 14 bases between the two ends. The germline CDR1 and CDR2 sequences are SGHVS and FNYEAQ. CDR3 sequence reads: CASSPEGSSSYNSPLHF. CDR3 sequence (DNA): TGTGCCAGCAGCCCGGAGGGGAGTAGCTCCTATAATTCACCCCTCCACTTT.

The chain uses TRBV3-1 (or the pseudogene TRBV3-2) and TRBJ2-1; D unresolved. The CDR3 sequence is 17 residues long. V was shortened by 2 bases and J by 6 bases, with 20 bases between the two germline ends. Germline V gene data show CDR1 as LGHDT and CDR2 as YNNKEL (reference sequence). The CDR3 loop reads CASSQYLDAPNLNEQFF. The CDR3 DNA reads TGTGCCAGCAGCCAATATCTAGACGCACCCAACCTCAATGAGCAGTTCTTC.

CDR3 nucleotide sequence: TGTGCCAGCTCCGAGGGACTTCAACGTAGCACAGATACGCAGTATTTT. It is translated as CASSEGLQRSTDTQYF. This chain links TRBV2 with TRBJ2-3; D perhaps matches TRBD2 (6 bases). V dropped 8 bases and J dropped 0 bases, with 18 bases sitting between them. CDR3 length: 16 residues. Per germline, CDR1 SNHLY and CDR2 FYNNEI. Full variable domain (rest looked up from reference TRBV2 and TRBJ2-3): EPEVTQTPSHQVTQMGQEVILRCVPISNHLYFYWYRQILGQKVEFLVSFYNNEISEKSEIFDDQFSVERPDGSNFTLKIRSTKLEDSAMYFCASSEGLQRSTDTQYFGPGTRLTVL.

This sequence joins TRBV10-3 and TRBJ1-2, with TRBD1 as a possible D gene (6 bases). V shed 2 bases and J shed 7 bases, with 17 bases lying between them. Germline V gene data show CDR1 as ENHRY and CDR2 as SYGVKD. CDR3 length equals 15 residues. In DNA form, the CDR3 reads TGTGCCATCAGTGAGAGGGGGTTCGGCTATGGTGGCTACACCTTC. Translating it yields CAISERGFGYGGYTF.

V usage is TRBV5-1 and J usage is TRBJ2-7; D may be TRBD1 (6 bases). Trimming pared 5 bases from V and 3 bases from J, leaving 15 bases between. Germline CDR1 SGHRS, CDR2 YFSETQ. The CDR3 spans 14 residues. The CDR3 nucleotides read TGCGCCAGCAGTAACCAGGGGATCCTCTACGAGCAGTACTTC. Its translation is CASSNQGILYEQYF.

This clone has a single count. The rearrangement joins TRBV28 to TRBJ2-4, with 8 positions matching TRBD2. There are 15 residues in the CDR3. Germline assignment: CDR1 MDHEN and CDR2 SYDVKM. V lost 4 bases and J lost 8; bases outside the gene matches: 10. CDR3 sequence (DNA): TGTGCCAGCAGTTCCGTAAGCGGGAGAAGGGACATTCAGTACTTC. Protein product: CASSSVSGRRDIQYF.

CDR3 amino acids: CASRIPGLAGSEQFF. CDR3 DNA: TGTGCCAGCAGAATACCGGGACTAGCGGGAAGTGAGCAGTTCTTC. The genes are TRBV7-2 and TRBJ2-1; 13 bases are a match to TRBD2. V lost 6 bases to trimming and J lost 9 bases; unmatched junction nucleotides: 8. The CDR3 sequence is 15 residues long. Germline V gene lookup returns CDR1 SGHTA and CDR2 FQGNSA.

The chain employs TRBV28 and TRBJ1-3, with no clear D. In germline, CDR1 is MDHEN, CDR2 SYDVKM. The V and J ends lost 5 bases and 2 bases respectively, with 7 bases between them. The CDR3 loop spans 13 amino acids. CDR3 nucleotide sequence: TGTGCCAGCAGTCAGATTACTGGAAACACCATATATTTT. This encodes CASSQITGNTIYF.

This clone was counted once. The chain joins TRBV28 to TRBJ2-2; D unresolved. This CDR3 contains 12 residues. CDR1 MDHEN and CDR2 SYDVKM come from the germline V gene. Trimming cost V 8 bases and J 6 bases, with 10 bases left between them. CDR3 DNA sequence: TGTGCCAGCCTCCAGGCGTCCGGGGAGCTGTTTTTT. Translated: CASLQASGELFF.

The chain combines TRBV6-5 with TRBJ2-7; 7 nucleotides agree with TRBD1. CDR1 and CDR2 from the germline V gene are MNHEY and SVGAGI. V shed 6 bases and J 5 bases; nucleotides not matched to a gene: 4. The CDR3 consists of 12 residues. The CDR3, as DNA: TGTGCCAGCAGGACACAGGGGAACGAGCAGTACTTC. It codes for CASRTQGNEQYF.

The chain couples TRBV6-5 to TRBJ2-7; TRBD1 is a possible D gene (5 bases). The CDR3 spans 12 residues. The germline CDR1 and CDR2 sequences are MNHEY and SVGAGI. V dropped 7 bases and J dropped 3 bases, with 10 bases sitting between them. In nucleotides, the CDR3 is TGTGCCAGCAACCAGGGCGGCTACGAGCAGTACTTC. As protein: CASNQGGYEQYF.

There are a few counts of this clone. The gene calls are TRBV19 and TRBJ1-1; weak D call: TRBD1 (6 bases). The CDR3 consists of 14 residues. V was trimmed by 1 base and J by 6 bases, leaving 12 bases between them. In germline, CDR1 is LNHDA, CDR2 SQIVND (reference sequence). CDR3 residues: CASSIGQGSAEAFF. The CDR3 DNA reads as TGTGCCAGTAGTATAGGGCAGGGGAGCGCTGAAGCTTTCTTT.

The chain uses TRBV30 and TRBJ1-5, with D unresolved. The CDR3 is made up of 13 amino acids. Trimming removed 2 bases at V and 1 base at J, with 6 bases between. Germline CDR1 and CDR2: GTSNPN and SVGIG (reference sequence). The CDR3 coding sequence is TGTGCCTGGAGTATGGGCAGCAATCAGCCCCAGCATTTT. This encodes CAWSMGSNQPQHF.

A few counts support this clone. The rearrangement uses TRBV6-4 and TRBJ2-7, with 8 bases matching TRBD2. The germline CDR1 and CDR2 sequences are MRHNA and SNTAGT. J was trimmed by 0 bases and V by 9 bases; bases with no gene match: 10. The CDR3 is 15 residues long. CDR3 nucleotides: TGTGCCAGTCGGGCCGGGACTAGTAGCTCCTACGAGCAGTACTTC. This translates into CASRAGTSSSYEQYF.

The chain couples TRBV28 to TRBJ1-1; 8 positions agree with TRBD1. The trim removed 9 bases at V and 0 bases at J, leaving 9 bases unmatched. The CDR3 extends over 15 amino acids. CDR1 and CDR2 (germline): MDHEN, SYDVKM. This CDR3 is CASAQGAAVNTEAFF. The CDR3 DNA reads TGTGCCAGTGCCCAGGGGGCGGCGGTGAACACTGAAGCTTTCTTT.

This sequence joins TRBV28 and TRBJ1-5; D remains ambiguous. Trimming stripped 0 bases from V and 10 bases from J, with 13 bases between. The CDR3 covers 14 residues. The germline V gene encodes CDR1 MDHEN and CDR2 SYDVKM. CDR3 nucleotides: TGTGCCAGCAGTTTATGGCAGGATTTATCACCCCAGCATTTT. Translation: CASSLWQDLSPQHF. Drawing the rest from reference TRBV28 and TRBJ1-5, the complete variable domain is DVKVTQSSRYLVKRTGEKVFLECVQDMDHENMFWYRQDPGLGLRLIYFSYDVKMKEKGDIPEGYSVSREKKERFSLILESASTNQTSMYLCASSLWQDLSPQHFGDGTRLSIL.

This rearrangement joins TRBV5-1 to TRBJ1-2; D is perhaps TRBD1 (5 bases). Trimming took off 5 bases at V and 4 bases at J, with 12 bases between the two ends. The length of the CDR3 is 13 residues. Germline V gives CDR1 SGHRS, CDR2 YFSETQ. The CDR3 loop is CASRVDNLYGYTF. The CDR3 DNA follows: TGCGCCAGCAGGGTGGACAATCTCTATGGCTACACCTTC.

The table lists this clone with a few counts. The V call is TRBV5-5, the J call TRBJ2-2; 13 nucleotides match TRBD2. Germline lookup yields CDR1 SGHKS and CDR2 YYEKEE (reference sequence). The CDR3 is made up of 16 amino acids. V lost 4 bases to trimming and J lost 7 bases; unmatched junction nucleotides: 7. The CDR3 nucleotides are TGTGCCAGCAGCCCAGGACTAGCGGGAGTTGGCGGGGAGCTGTTTTTT. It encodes CASSPGLAGVGGELFF.

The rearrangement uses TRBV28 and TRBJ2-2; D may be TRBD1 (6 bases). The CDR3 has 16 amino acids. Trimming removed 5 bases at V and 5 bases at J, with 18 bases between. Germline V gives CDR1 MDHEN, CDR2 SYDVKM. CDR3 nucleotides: TGTGCCAGCAGTCTTACGCCGGGACACTTAACCGGGGAGCTGTTTTTT. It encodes CASSLTPGHLTGELFF.

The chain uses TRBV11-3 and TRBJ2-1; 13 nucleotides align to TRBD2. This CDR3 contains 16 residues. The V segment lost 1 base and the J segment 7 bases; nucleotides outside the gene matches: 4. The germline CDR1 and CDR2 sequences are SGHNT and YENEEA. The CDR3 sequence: CASSLGGLAGFNEQFF. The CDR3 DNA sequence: TGTGCCAGCAGCTTAGGGGGACTAGCGGGATTTAATGAGCAGTTCTTC.

The CDR3 DNA reads TGTGCCTGGGGCGGGACAGGGACATTGGAGACCCAGTACTTC. Translated: CAWGGTGTLETQYF. The chain joins TRBV30 to TRBJ2-5; 9 bases are shared with TRBD1. With V trimmed by 5 bases and J by 5 bases, 9 bases remained unmatched. The CDR3 has 14 amino acids. Germline V lookup: CDR1 GTSNPN, CDR2 SVGIG (reference sequence).

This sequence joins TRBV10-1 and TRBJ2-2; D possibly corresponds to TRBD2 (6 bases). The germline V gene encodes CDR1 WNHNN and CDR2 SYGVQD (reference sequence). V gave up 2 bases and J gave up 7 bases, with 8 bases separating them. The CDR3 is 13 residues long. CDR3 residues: CASSEGTGGELFF. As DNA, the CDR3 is TGCGCCAGCAGTGAGGGGACTGGCGGGGAGCTGTTTTTT.

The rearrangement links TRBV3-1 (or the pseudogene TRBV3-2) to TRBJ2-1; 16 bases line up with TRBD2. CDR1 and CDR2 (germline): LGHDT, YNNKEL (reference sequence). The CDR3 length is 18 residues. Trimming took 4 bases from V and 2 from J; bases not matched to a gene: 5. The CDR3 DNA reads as TGTGCCAGCAGCCCGGGACTAGCGGGAGGGCCCGCCTACAATGAGCAGTTCTTC. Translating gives CASSPGLAGGPAYNEQFF.

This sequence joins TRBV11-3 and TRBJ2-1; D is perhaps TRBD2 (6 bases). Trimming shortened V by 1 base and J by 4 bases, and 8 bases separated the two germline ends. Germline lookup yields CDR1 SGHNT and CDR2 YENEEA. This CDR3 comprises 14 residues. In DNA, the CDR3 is TGTGCCAGCAGCTTAGGGACTACATACAATGAGCAGTTCTTC. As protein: CASSLGTTYNEQFF. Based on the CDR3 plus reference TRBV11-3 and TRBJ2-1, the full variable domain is EAGVVQSPRYKIIEKKQPVAFWCNPISGHNTLYWYLQNLGQGPELLIRYENEEAVDDSQLPKDRFSAERLKGVDSTLKIQPAELGDSAVYLCASSLGTTYNEQFFGPGTRLTVL.

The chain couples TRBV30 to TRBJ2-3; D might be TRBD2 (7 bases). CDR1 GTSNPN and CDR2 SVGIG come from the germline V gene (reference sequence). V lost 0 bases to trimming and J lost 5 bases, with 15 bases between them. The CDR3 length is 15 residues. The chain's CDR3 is CAWSVGAGVIDTQYF. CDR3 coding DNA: TGTGCCTGGAGTGTGGGGGCGGGAGTAATAGATACGCAGTATTTT.